The clone carrying this T cell receptor (beta chain) was detected once. Time point given: after trial treatment. The sample's treatment: LDRT plus nivolumab, ipilimumab, low-dose cyclophosphamide and aspirin (RACIN trial). This record comes from a study of low-dose radiotherapy and immunotherapy resistance in tumors. In the study overall: One day before radiation and immunotherapy, intravenous cyclophosphamide 200 mg/m2 was administered, with this repeated every two weeks.

There are 14 residues in the CDR3. Germline-derived CDR1 and CDR2 are SGDLS and YYNGEE. Trimming stripped 0 bases from V and 4 bases from J, with 8 bases between. Alpha- and beta-chain coverage of first-strand cDNA came from TRAV- and TRBV-specific primers. For amplifying TCRs, the PCR ran for about 19 cycles with Phusion, which was used together with a constant-region primer and the adapter on the V primers. In vitro transcription served to amplify the mRNA that had been isolated. TCRdb reprocessed the reads with MiXCR, giving one entry per CDR3 protein. The profile shows roughly 100,000 distinct CDR3 sequences, less than 25% of them singletons.

The V gene is TRBV9, the J gene TRBJ1-5; D is unclear. The sequence derives from a male donor with prostate cancer. The sample was PBMCs, taken after low-dose radiotherapy plus immunotherapy. For the CDR3, the DNA is TGTGCCAGCAGCGTAGAGGGTTGGAATCAGCCCCAGCATTTT. It encodes CASSVEGWNQPQHF.